Following are 30 T cell receptor beta chains from one sample sequenced in a study of shared clonotypes between healthy human individuals. Some clones are missing from TCRdb's copy, which holds only in-frame ones; the method was immunoSEQ multiplex PCR. Of 2,500,000 or so clones in the sample, around nine tenths are singletons; the top ten hold over 0.12%. Sequencing used naive CD4+ T cells sorted from blood. Subset denoted: CD45RA+ positively selected. The source is a man aged 18 to 29 in good health.

V usage is TRBV7-2 and J usage is TRBJ2-1; D is ambiguous. Germline V gene data show CDR1 as SGHTA and CDR2 as FQGNSA. The CDR3 length is 14 residues. V gave up 5 bases and J gave up 7 bases, with 15 bases separating them. Here the CDR3 reads CASSERLVSNEQFF. Here the CDR3 DNA reads TGTGCCAGCAGCGAGCGACTGGTTAGTAATGAGCAGTTCTTC.

The chain uses TRBV10-3 and TRBJ1-4; weak D call: TRBD1 (6 bases). V was pared by 11 bases and J by 6 bases, with 19 bases between. The germline gives CDR1 ENHRY, CDR2 SYGVKD. This CDR3 is built from 14 residues. The CDR3: CALTDGQLYEKLFF. DNA for the CDR3: TGTGCCTTGACGGATGGACAGTTGTATGAAAAACTGTTTTTT.

CDR3 in DNA: TGTGCCAGCTCACCCGGGACAGGGGTCGGAGAGACCCAGTACTTC. As protein: CASSPGTGVGETQYF. The gene calls are TRBV18 and TRBJ2-5; 10 bases match TRBD1. Germline trimming cut 3 bases from V and 4 bases from J; bases unmatched to any gene: 5. CDR1 and CDR2 from the germline V gene are KGHSH and LQKENI. This CDR3 comprises 15 residues. Combining the CDR3 with reference TRBV18 and TRBJ2-5 gives the whole variable domain NAGVMQNPRHLVRRRGQEARLRCSPMKGHSHVYWYRQLPEEGLKFMVYLQKENIIDESGMPKERFSAEFPKEGPSILRIQQVVRGDSAAYFCASSPGTGVGETQYFGPGTRLLVL.

This clone appeared once. The rearrangement joins TRBV6-1 to TRBJ2-1; no definite D call. The CDR3 spans 12 residues. Trimming took off 4 bases at V and 9 bases at J, with 10 bases between the two ends. Per germline, CDR1 MNHNS and CDR2 SASEGT. This chain's CDR3 is CASSASGFEQFF. CDR3 nucleotides: TGTGCCAGCAGTGCATCCGGGTTTGAGCAGTTCTTC.

The V gene is TRBV4-3, the J gene TRBJ2-1; TRBD2 agrees at 8 bases. V lost 3 bases, J lost 5 bases, and 12 bases stayed unmatched. Germline V gives CDR1 LGHNA, CDR2 YSLEER. The CDR3 runs to 17 residues. The CDR3, as DNA: TGCGCCAGCAGCCAGAGGTTTGGTAGCGGGGAAAACAATGAGCAGTTCTTC. Protein sequence: CASSQRFGSGENNEQFF.

Note on this clone: Other DNA sequences from this sample encode an identical CDR3 as well. The DNA for the CDR3 is TGTGCCAGCAGCCCACAGGGGAATTCACCCCTCCACTTT. Translating it yields CASSPQGNSPLHF. The chain combines TRBV7-2 with TRBJ1-6; 7 nucleotides line up with TRBD1. Per germline, CDR1 SGHTA and CDR2 FQGNSA. The V segment lost 5 bases and the J segment 7 bases; nucleotides outside the gene matches: 2. This CDR3 is 13 amino acids long.

The J gene is TRBJ2-2, the V gene TRBV5-1, with a tentative D call TRBD1 (6 bases). Germline V gene sequence: CDR1 SGHRS, CDR2 YFSETQ. Deletions cut 2 bases from V and 0 bases from J, with 11 bases between. The CDR3 has 16 amino acids. As DNA, the CDR3 is TGCGCCAGCAGCTTTTGGACAGCCCCGAACACCGGGGAGCTGTTTTTT. This encodes CASSFWTAPNTGELFF.

The chain has TRBV12-1 and TRBJ2-5; the DNA was not compared with TRBD2, the D call given in the table. TRBV12-1 is a pseudogene locus. The CDR3 length is 16 residues. CDR3 region: CASSTRWERGVETQYF. CDR3 DNA: TGTGCCAGCAGCACCCGGTGGGAGCGGGGGGTAGAGACCCAGTACTTC.

V and J are TRBV7-2 and TRBJ2-7; possible D gene TRBD2, 5 bases. Germline V gene lookup returns CDR1 SGHTA and CDR2 FQGNSA. The CDR3 loop spans 14 amino acids. The V end lost 3 bases, the J end lost 4 bases, and 13 bases lay between the germline ends. This chain's CDR3 is CASSFAGLGYEQYF. CDR3 in DNA: TGTGCCAGCAGCTTCGCAGGACTGGGGTACGAGCAGTACTTC.

The V and J genes are TRBV19 and TRBJ2-7, with D tentatively TRBD1 or TRBD2 (5 bases each). The CDR3 covers 14 residues. Germline loops: CDR1 LNHDA, CDR2 SQIVND (reference sequence). V shed 7 bases and J shed 0 bases, with 13 bases lying between them. As DNA, the CDR3 is TGTGCCAGTACCTGGGACCCTAGCTCCTACGAGCAGTACTTC. This gives the protein CASTWDPSSYEQYF.

This chain uses TRBV18 with TRBJ1-4, with TRBD1 as a possible D gene (6 bases). V was shortened by 6 bases and J by 5 bases, with 22 bases between the two germline ends. CDR1 is KGHSH and CDR2 is LQKENI in the germline V gene. This CDR3 comprises 17 residues. CDR3 coding DNA: TGTGCCAGCTCTACACAGAGACAGGTCGGGGGGAATGAAAAACTGTTTTTT. It specifies CASSTQRQVGGNEKLFF.

This CDR3 reads CASLSTGGVRDTQYF. DNA of the CDR3: TGTGCCAGCCTATCTACGGGGGGGGTAAGAGATACGCAGTATTTT. The chain links TRBV4-2 to TRBJ2-3, with 8 bases matching TRBD2. CDR1 is LGHNA and CDR2 is YNFKEQ in the germline V gene. The length of the CDR3 is 15 residues. V was clipped by 8 bases and J by 5 bases; unmatched bases: 12.

The genes are TRBV4-1 and TRBJ2-5; no clear D gene. Trimming cost V 3 bases and J 7 bases, with 9 bases left between them. There are 12 residues in the CDR3. Germline loops: CDR1 MGHRA, CDR2 YSYEKL. CDR3 nucleotide sequence: TGCGCCAGCAGCCACCTGACGGGGACCCAGTACTTC. Encoded protein: CASSHLTGTQYF.

The chain is built from TRBV29-1 and TRBJ1-1, with D unresolved. There are 13 residues in the CDR3. Trimming left V 4 bases short and J 0 bases short, with 9 bases between. Germline CDR1 reads SQVTM; CDR2 reads ANQGSEA. The CDR3 here is CSVGYRLNTEAFF. The CDR3 region has the DNA TGCAGCGTTGGCTACAGATTGAACACTGAAGCTTTCTTT.

The rearrangement joins TRBV11-3 to TRBJ2-3, with TRBD1 as a possible D gene (6 bases). V was cut by 2 bases and J by 0 bases, with 15 bases left in between. The length of the CDR3 is 17 residues. Germline V gene lookup returns CDR1 SGHNT and CDR2 YENEEA. The CDR3 nucleotides read TGTGCCAGCAGCTTAAATGTGGACAGCCTTAGCACAGATACGCAGTATTTT. As protein: CASSLNVDSLSTDTQYF.

This CDR3 is CASSQDIGRTRETQYF. The CDR3 DNA follows: TGCGCCAGCAGCCAGGACATCGGGAGGACTAGAGAGACCCAGTACTTC. The J gene is TRBJ2-5, the V gene TRBV4-3; 7 nucleotides agree with TRBD2. The germline CDR1 and CDR2 sequences are LGHNA and YSLEER. The ends lost 3 bases at V and 4 bases at J; junction bases unmatched: 11. CDR3 length: 16 residues.

The chain is built from TRBV19 and TRBJ2-7; unclear D gene. The CDR3 has 13 amino acids. CDR1 is LNHDA and CDR2 is SQIVND in the germline V gene (reference sequence). V was shortened by 4 bases and J by 4 bases, with 11 bases between the two germline ends. The CDR3 reads CASSNGRQYEQYF. CDR3 sequence (DNA): TGTGCCAGTAGTAACGGGCGTCAGTACGAGCAGTACTTC.

This chain links TRBV11-2 with TRBJ2-5; 7 nucleotides match TRBD1. The CDR3 sequence is 14 residues long. CDR1 and CDR2 (germline): SGHAT, FQNNGV. V gave up 2 bases and J gave up 4 bases; unmatched junction bases: 4. CDR3 nucleotide sequence: TGTGCCAGCAGCTTAAGGGACAGAGGAGAGACCCAGTACTTC. Translated, it gives CASSLRDRGETQYF. Variable domain in full (rest from reference TRBV11-2 and TRBJ2-5): EAGVAQSPRYKIIEKRQSVAFWCNPISGHATLYWYQQILGQGPKLLIQFQNNGVVDDSQLPKDRFSAERLKGVDSTLKIQPAKLEDSAVYLCASSLRDRGETQYFGPGTRLLVL.

V and J are TRBV10-3 and TRBJ2-5; D possibly corresponds to TRBD1 (5 bases). The CDR3 has 16 amino acids. CDR1 is ENHRY, CDR2 SYGVKD, per germline. V lost 8 bases and J lost 3, with 22 bases in between. CDR3 protein: CAIAVGRALKKETQYF. In DNA form, the CDR3 reads TGTGCCATCGCGGTCGGCAGGGCATTAAAAAAAGAGACCCAGTACTTC.

The gene calls are TRBV15 and TRBJ1-5, with D unresolved. In germline, CDR1 is LNHNV, CDR2 YYDKDF (reference sequence). This CDR3 contains 13 residues. Between the trimmed V and J ends, which lost 4 bases and 7 bases, there was a span of 11 bases. The CDR3 DNA reads as TGTGCCACCAGCAAAAACAATGAACAGCCCCAGCATTTT. Translation gives CATSKNNEQPQHF.

The chain recombines TRBV5-1 with TRBJ2-1; TRBD2 matches 11 bases. In germline, CDR1 is SGHRS, CDR2 YFSETQ. V was clipped by 4 bases and J by 4 bases; unmatched bases: 7. This CDR3 spans 16 amino acids. The chain's CDR3 is CASSHPGLAAYNEQFF. DNA for the CDR3: TGCGCCAGCAGCCATCCGGGACTAGCGGCTTACAATGAGCAGTTCTTC.

For this clone: This sample also contains other DNA sequences that code for the same CDR3. This chain connects TRBV18 to TRBJ2-2; 9 nucleotides agree with TRBD1. The J segment lost 1 base and the V segment lost 0 bases, leaving 0 bases of the junction unmatched. CDR1 is KGHSH and CDR2 is LQKENI in the germline V gene. The CDR3 sequence is 16 residues long. Here the CDR3 reads CASSPPGQGNTGELFF. CDR3 nucleotide sequence: TGTGCCAGCTCACCACCGGGACAGGGGAACACCGGGGAGCTGTTTTTT.

The CDR3 sequence: CASSQEPPTGGGEKLFF. The CDR3 nucleotides read TGCGCCAGCAGCCAAGAGCCCCCGACAGGGGGGGGTGAAAAACTGTTTTTT. This chain connects TRBV4-1 to TRBJ1-4, with 9 nucleotides matching TRBD1. CDR1 MGHRA and CDR2 YSYEKL come from the germline V gene. J lost 7 bases, V lost 0 bases, and 9 bases had no gene match. The CDR3 extends over 17 amino acids.

The chain uses TRBV12-5 and TRBJ2-7; a weak D match, TRBD2 (6 bases). The CDR3 has 17 residues. Germline values: CDR1 LGHNT, CDR2 FRNRAP. Trimming stripped 0 bases from V and 0 bases from J, with 15 bases between. The CDR3 is CASGLVAFGGGSYEQYF. The CDR3 region has the DNA TGTGCTAGTGGTTTGGTCGCTTTTGGGGGAGGCTCCTACGAGCAGTACTTC.

The rearrangement uses TRBV5-6 and TRBJ2-7; 9 bases match TRBD1. CDR3 size: 14 residues. Germline trimming cut 2 bases from V and 3 bases from J; bases unmatched to any gene: 3. Germline V gives CDR1 SGHDT, CDR2 YYEEEE. The CDR3 DNA sequence: TGTGCCAGCAGCTTACAGGGGGCGAACTACGAGCAGTACTTC. As protein: CASSLQGANYEQYF. Supplemented by reference TRBV5-6 and TRBJ2-7, the full variable domain reads DAGVTQSPTHLIKTRGQQVTLRCSPKSGHDTVSWYQQALGQGPQFIFQYYEEEERQRGNFPDRFSGHQFPNYSSELNVNALLLGDSALYLCASSLQGANYEQYFGPGTRLTVT.

With respect to this clone: A junction end diverges from the germline sequence, so it may reflect a read error. The chain couples TRBV4-2 to TRBJ2-4, with TRBD2 matching over 10 bases. Germline CDR1 is LGHNA and CDR2 is YNFKEQ. The CDR3 runs 14 residues. CDR3 protein: CASSQGPSGGLRDF. The CDR3 bases are TGTGCCAGCAGCCAAGGGCCTAGCGGGGGCCTTCGGGACTTC.

The chain recombines TRBV13 with TRBJ2-1; D is unclear. The V end was cut by 2 bases, the J end by 4 bases, with 12 bases between. Germline V lookup: CDR1 PRHDT, CDR2 FYEKMQ (reference sequence). CDR3 length: 15 residues. The CDR3 DNA reads TGTGCCAGCAGCTTAAACGGCCAAAGGTACAATGAGCAGTTCTTC. It encodes CASSLNGQRYNEQFF.

The J gene is TRBJ2-7, the V gene TRBV28; D may be TRBD1 or TRBD2 (5 bases each). The CDR3 has 16 amino acids. Germline loops: CDR1 MDHEN, CDR2 SYDVKM. V lost 2 bases to trimming and J lost 2 bases, with 16 bases between them. CDR3 DNA: TGTGCCAGCAGTTTAGCTTCGATAGGGACCCCCTACGAGCAGTACTTC. This sequence encodes CASSLASIGTPYEQYF.

The chain couples TRBV6-1 to TRBJ1-6; D gene unclear. Per the germline V gene, CDR1 is MNHNS and CDR2 is SASEGT. V shed 1 base and J shed 0 bases, with 7 bases lying between them. CDR3 size: 16 residues. This chain's CDR3 is CASSEGGNSYNSPLHF. CDR3 sequence (DNA): TGTGCCAGCAGTGAAGGAGGGAACTCCTATAATTCACCCCTCCACTTT.

The genes are TRBV5-1 and TRBJ2-3, with a tentative D call TRBD1 (5 bases). V gave up 3 bases and J gave up 6 bases, with 17 bases separating them. Germline CDR1 SGHRS, CDR2 YFSETQ. There are 15 residues in the CDR3. The chain's CDR3 is CASSSDSPNKDTQYF. The CDR3 DNA reads as TGCGCCAGCAGCTCCGACAGTCCCAATAAGGATACGCAGTATTTT.